A selection of T cell receptor beta chains follows, all from one sample in a study of T-cell reconstitution after alpha-beta-depleted transplantation in children. TCRdb analysed the PCR reads with MiXCR anew, one entry per CDR3 protein. The table lists hundreds of thousands of distinct CDR3 sequences, roughly a tenth of them singletons. The sample in question was PBMCs, obtained before TCRalphabeta/CD19-depleted stem cell transplant. The receptors shown here come from a child under two years old with acute myeloid leukemia, due to receive a stem cell transplant. Each CDR3 is given with its conserved first and last residue. D genes are given only for firm matches. Expanded clones are given a class, and other clones once, few, many or no size at all.

D gene: NA; J gene: TRBJ1-1; V gene: TRBV5-1; clone size: many; CDR3 DNA: TGCGCCAGCAGCTTGGAAGGTTTAGGGAACACTGAAGCTTTCTTT; CDR3 protein: CASSLEGLGNTEAFF
D gene: TRBD2; J gene: TRBJ2-3; V gene: TRBV29-1; clone size: NA; CDR3 DNA: TGCAGCGTGTTGACTAGCGGGAGCCCAGATACGCAGTATTTT; CDR3 protein: CSVLTSGSPDTQYF
D gene: TRBD1; J gene: TRBJ1-2; V gene: TRBV12-3/TRBV12-4; clone size: few; CDR3 DNA: TGTGCCAGCAGCCCAGGGACAGTCGGGGGAGGCTACACCTTC; CDR3 protein: CASSPGTVGGGYTF
D gene: NA; J gene: TRBJ2-7; V gene: TRBV10-3; clone size: many; CDR3 DNA: TGTGCCATCAGTGAGTCCGGACGGAGCTCCTACGAGCAGTACTTC; CDR3 protein: CAISESGRSSYEQYF
D gene: TRBD1; J gene: TRBJ2-1; V gene: TRBV9; clone size: many; CDR3 DNA: TGTGCCAGCAGCGAACAGGGGGCGCCTAATGAGCAGTTCTTC; CDR3 protein: CASSEQGAPNEQFF
D gene: NA; J gene: TRBJ1-5; V gene: TRBV6-5; clone size: many; CDR3 DNA: TGTGCCAGCAGTTACTCGAACGGGGATCAGCCCCAGCATTTT; CDR3 protein: CASSYSNGDQPQHF
D gene: TRBD2; J gene: TRBJ2-1; V gene: TRBV20-1; clone size: many; CDR3 DNA: TGCAGTGCCGTCGGCGGGAGGCCGGGGTACAATGAGCAGTTCTTC; CDR3 protein: CSAVGGRPGYNEQFF
D gene: NA; J gene: TRBJ2-1; V gene: TRBV5-1; clone size: many; CDR3 DNA: TGCGCCAGCAGCTCAGTTGGGGAAAATGAGCAGTTCTTC; CDR3 protein: CASSSVGENEQFF
D gene: NA; J gene: TRBJ1-2; V gene: TRBV15; clone size: NA; CDR3 DNA: TGTGCCACCAGCAGAGATAGTCCAATTATCTATGGCTACACCTTC; CDR3 protein: CATSRDSPIIYGYTF
D gene: NA; J gene: TRBJ1-2; V gene: TRBV14; clone size: many; CDR3 DNA: TGTGCCAGCAGCCAAGAATTGACCGGGACCCTCCGCTACACCTTC; CDR3 protein: CASSQELTGTLRYTF
D gene: NA; J gene: TRBJ2-2; V gene: TRBV4-2; clone size: many; CDR3 DNA: TGTGCCAGCAGCCAAGAGTACCCATACACCGGGGAGCTGTTTTTT; CDR3 protein: CASSQEYPYTGELFF
D gene: TRBD1; J gene: TRBJ2-2; V gene: TRBV5-6; clone size: NA; CDR3 DNA: TGTACCAGCAGCTTGACAGGGAGAGGTTATGAGCGGGAGCTGTTTTTT; CDR3 protein: CTSSLTGRGYERELFF
D gene: NA; J gene: TRBJ1-1; V gene: TRBV5-6; clone size: many; CDR3 DNA: TGTGCCAGCAGCTCTACTTTGGTTCGTGAAGCTTTCTTT; CDR3 protein: CASSSTLVREAFF
D gene: NA; J gene: TRBJ1-1; V gene: TRBV19; clone size: many; CDR3 DNA: TGTGCCAGTACCTTTTCGGGGCAACGCACTGAAGCTTTCTTT; CDR3 protein: CASTFSGQRTEAFF
D gene: NA; J gene: TRBJ2-3; V gene: TRBV5-1; clone size: many; CDR3 DNA: TGCGCCAGCAGCTTAATACCGAGCACAGATACGCAGTATTTT; CDR3 protein: CASSLIPSTDTQYF
D gene: NA; J gene: TRBJ1-1; V gene: TRBV5-1; clone size: many; CDR3 DNA: TGCGCCAGCAGCTTGGTACGTCAAGTCTCTGAAGCTTTCTTT; CDR3 protein: CASSLVRQVSEAFF
D gene: TRBD1; J gene: TRBJ1-5; V gene: TRBV4-2; clone size: few; CDR3 DNA: TGTGCCAGCAGCGAGGGACAGGGGGGCCAGCCCCAGCATTTT; CDR3 protein: CASSEGQGGQPQHF
D gene: NA; J gene: TRBJ1-5; V gene: TRBV18; clone size: NA; CDR3 DNA: TGTGCCAGCTCACTACGAAGGGAAGACACTCAGCCCCAGCATTTT; CDR3 protein: CASSLRREDTQPQHF
D gene: TRBD1; J gene: TRBJ1-3; V gene: TRBV2; clone size: many; CDR3 DNA: TGTGCCAGCAGGGACGACAGGGGATCTGCCTACTCTGGAAACACCATATATTTT; CDR3 protein: CASRDDRGSAYSGNTIYF
D gene: NA; J gene: TRBJ2-1; V gene: TRBV20-1; clone size: many; CDR3 DNA: TGCAGTGGCCAGGGACCCACCATCTCCATGTACAATGAGCAGTTCTTC; CDR3 protein: CSGQGPTISMYNEQFF
D gene: TRBD1; J gene: TRBJ1-2; V gene: TRBV18; clone size: few; CDR3 DNA: TGTGCCAGCTCACCCCAAGGGACAGTTTACTATGGCTACACCTTC; CDR3 protein: CASSPQGTVYYGYTF
D gene: NA; J gene: TRBJ2-5; V gene: TRBV7-9; clone size: many; CDR3 DNA: TGTGCCAGCAGCTCATACCGCCAGGAGGAGACCCAGTACTTC; CDR3 protein: CASSSYRQEETQYF
D gene: NA; J gene: TRBJ2-1; V gene: TRBV29-1; clone size: many; CDR3 DNA: TGCAGCGTGAGGGGGGTCAATGAGCAGTTCTTC; CDR3 protein: CSVRGVNEQFF
D gene: NA; J gene: TRBJ2-1; V gene: TRBV11-2; clone size: many; CDR3 DNA: TGTGCCAGCAGCTTAGAGTTGGTGGGCAATGAGCAGTTCTTC; CDR3 protein: CASSLELVGNEQFF
D gene: TRBD2; J gene: TRBJ2-7; V gene: TRBV3-1; clone size: many; CDR3 DNA: TGTGCCAGCAGCCCCAAAGGAATAGCGGGAATTTACGAGCAGTACTTC; CDR3 protein: CASSPKGIAGIYEQYF
D gene: NA; J gene: TRBJ1-6; V gene: TRBV29-1; clone size: many; CDR3 DNA: TGCAGCGCCGGGGGTGATTCACCCCTCCACTTT; CDR3 protein: CSAGGDSPLHF
D gene: NA; J gene: TRBJ2-3; V gene: TRBV20-1; clone size: many; CDR3 DNA: TGCAGTGCTAGACCCACAGGAATATCTCTGAATACGCAGTATTTT; CDR3 protein: CSARPTGISLNTQYF
D gene: TRBD2; J gene: TRBJ2-1; V gene: TRBV6-4; clone size: many; CDR3 DNA: TGTGCCAGCAGTAGCGGGAGTGAGAACAATGAGCAGTTCTTC; CDR3 protein: CASSSGSENNEQFF
D gene: TRBD1; J gene: TRBJ2-2; V gene: TRBV24-1; clone size: many; CDR3 DNA: TGTGCCACCAGTGACGCCGGGACAGGGAACACCGGGGAGCTGTTTTTT; CDR3 protein: CATSDAGTGNTGELFF
D gene: NA; J gene: TRBJ1-1; V gene: TRBV15; clone size: many; CDR3 DNA: TGTGCCACCAGCAGAGATCTTGAGACTGAAGCTTTCTTT; CDR3 protein: CATSRDLETEAFF
D gene: NA; J gene: TRBJ1-1; V gene: TRBV5-5; clone size: NA; CDR3 DNA: TGTGCCAGCTTATCCGGGGGGGGGGCAGGAACTGAAGCTTTCTTT; CDR3 protein: CASLSGGGAGTEAFF
D gene: NA; J gene: TRBJ2-1; V gene: TRBV7-9; clone size: once; CDR3 DNA: TGTGCCAGCAGCCAACCGGCCCGTTTGGATGAGCAGTTCTTC; CDR3 protein: CASSQPARLDEQFF
D gene: NA; J gene: TRBJ2-7; V gene: TRBV28; clone size: many; CDR3 DNA: TGTGCCAGCACGGTATCCGGAGGGGGGCTATACGAGCAGTACTTC; CDR3 protein: CASTVSGGGLYEQYF
D gene: NA; J gene: TRBJ1-5; V gene: TRBV10-3; clone size: many; CDR3 DNA: TGTGCCATCAGTGAGGCAGGAGATCAGCCCCAGCATTTT; CDR3 protein: CAISEAGDQPQHF
D gene: TRBD2; J gene: TRBJ2-1; V gene: TRBV2; clone size: few; CDR3 DNA: TGTGCCAGCAAGGGCGGGAGTTCCTATGAGCAGTTCTTC; CDR3 protein: CASKGGSSYEQFF
D gene: NA; J gene: TRBJ2-7; V gene: TRBV7-9; clone size: many; CDR3 DNA: TGTGCCAGCAGCTTAGGCTTTACAGGGTCACAGTACTTC; CDR3 protein: CASSLGFTGSQYF
D gene: NA; J gene: TRBJ1-1; V gene: TRBV20-1; clone size: many; CDR3 DNA: TGCAGTGCTAGAGGGGCTATGAACACTGAAGCTTTCTTT; CDR3 protein: CSARGAMNTEAFF
D gene: TRBD2; J gene: TRBJ2-7; V gene: TRBV20-1; clone size: NA; CDR3 DNA: TGCAGTGTTATAGAAGCGGGAGGGCACTACGAGCTGTACTTC; CDR3 protein: CSVIEAGGHYELYF
D gene: NA; J gene: TRBJ2-7; V gene: TRBV3-1; clone size: many; CDR3 DNA: TGTGCCAGCAGCCCCCAGACTCGTTACGAGCAGTACTTC; CDR3 protein: CASSPQTRYEQYF
D gene: NA; J gene: TRBJ1-6; V gene: TRBV5-1; clone size: many; CDR3 DNA: TGCGCCAGCAGCGAACAGGCTACTTATTCACCCCTCCACTTT; CDR3 protein: CASSEQATYSPLHF
D gene: NA; J gene: TRBJ2-2; V gene: TRBV6-2/TRBV6-3; clone size: many; CDR3 DNA: TGTGCCAGCAGCCCCGAGCATTACACCGGGGAGCTGTTTTTT; CDR3 protein: CASSPEHYTGELFF
D gene: NA; J gene: TRBJ2-2; V gene: TRBV27; clone size: many; CDR3 DNA: TGTGCCAGCAGTTTACGCGGGGAGCTGTTTTTT; CDR3 protein: CASSLRGELFF
D gene: TRBD1; J gene: TRBJ1-1; V gene: TRBV5-5; clone size: many; CDR3 DNA: TGTGCCAGCAGCAGGGACAGGGTTCGGAACACTGAAGCTTTCTTT; CDR3 protein: CASSRDRVRNTEAFF
D gene: TRBD2; J gene: TRBJ2-3; V gene: TRBV7-2; clone size: many; CDR3 DNA: TGTGCCAGCAGCCTCGGACTAGCGGGAGAGGGAGATACGCAGTATTTT; CDR3 protein: CASSLGLAGEGDTQYF
D gene: NA; J gene: TRBJ2-7; V gene: TRBV5-1; clone size: many; CDR3 DNA: TGCGCCAGCAGCCCAACCTCCCAGGGGTTCAGCGGAAGCTCCTACGAGCAGTACTTC; CDR3 protein: CASSPTSQGFSGSSYEQYF
D gene: NA; J gene: TRBJ2-7; V gene: TRBV20-1; clone size: many; CDR3 DNA: TGCAGTGCCTCTGACAGAACCCTAGGTTACGACGAGCAGTACTTC; CDR3 protein: CSASDRTLGYDEQYF
D gene: TRBD1; J gene: TRBJ1-5; V gene: TRBV4-1; clone size: many; CDR3 DNA: TGCGCCAGCAGCCAAGGGCGACAGGGGGCACGAAATCAGCCCCAGCATTTT; CDR3 protein: CASSQGRQGARNQPQHF
D gene: TRBD2; J gene: TRBJ2-2; V gene: TRBV19; clone size: few; CDR3 DNA: TGTGCCAGTAGTATAGATCCGGGAGGCACGAACACCGGGGAGCTGTTTTTT; CDR3 protein: CASSIDPGGTNTGELFF
D gene: NA; J gene: TRBJ1-2; V gene: TRBV12-3/TRBV12-4; clone size: many; CDR3 DNA: TGTGCCAGCAGTTTTGGCCAGGACTACACCTTC; CDR3 protein: CASSFGQDYTF
D gene: NA; J gene: TRBJ1-2; V gene: TRBV15; clone size: many; CDR3 DNA: TGTGCCACCAGAAGTGGTGGGAGGACGGGCTACACCTTC; CDR3 protein: CATRSGGRTGYTF
D gene: TRBD2; J gene: TRBJ2-5; V gene: TRBV7-9; clone size: many; CDR3 DNA: TGTGCCAGCAGCCGCGCGGGAGTAGAGACCCAGTACTTC; CDR3 protein: CASSRAGVETQYF
D gene: TRBD2; J gene: TRBJ2-1; V gene: TRBV5-1; clone size: many; CDR3 DNA: TGCGCCAGCAGCGCAGGTCGACTGCTAGCGGGAGGCCTCCCCGAGCAGTTCTTC; CDR3 protein: CASSAGRLLAGGLPEQFF